The 5 T cell receptor beta chains below were found in one sample sequenced in a study of T cell clonality in common variable immunodeficiency. This table comes from immunoSEQ multiplex PCR, and its TCRdb copy is limited to in-frame clones, with some not included. The sample contains 60,000 to 75,000 clones, none of them singletons. Sequencing used peripheral blood mononuclear cells. These receptors originate from a person between 18 and 75 years old in good health.

The table lists this clone with many counts. The read ends 3 residues before the CDR3 terminus; that terminus is restored from the germline J gene. This rearrangement joins TRBV10-3 to TRBJ2-5; 8 bases are shared with TRBD1. V shed 2 bases and J 1 base; nucleotides not matched to a gene: 0. Germline CDR1 reads ENHRY; CDR2 reads SYGVKD. The CDR3 is 14 residues long. The CDR3 reads CAISEGTGQETQYF. Partial CDR3 DNA: TGTGCCATCAGTGAGGGGACAGGCCAAGAGACC.

This clone was recorded many times. At one end, the junction sequence differs from germline, possibly due to a read error. CDR3 amino acids: CTSRTMTGCNEKLFF. The CDR3 DNA, read in part, is TGCACCAGCAGGACGATGACAGGGTGTAATGAAAAA. The chain carries TRBV4-1 and TRBJ1-4; 7 nucleotides match TRBD1. The missing CDR3 end, 3 residues past where the read stops, is filled in from the germline J gene. The length of the CDR3 is 15 residues. The V gene's germline CDR1 is MGHRA and CDR2 YSYEKL.

This clone was counted ten times or more. Read sequence stops 3 residues before the CDR3 end, and the germline J gene provides the missing end. The chain recombines TRBV5-1 with TRBJ1-3; 9 nucleotides align to TRBD1. Per germline, CDR1 SGHRS and CDR2 YFSETQ. This CDR3 is built from 16 residues. The V gene end was trimmed by 1 base and the J gene end by 2 bases; junction bases not matched to a gene: 4. The chain's CDR3 is CASSLLGTGTGNTIYF. The DNA read from the CDR3 is TGCGCCAGCAGCTTGTTAGGGACAGGGACTGGAAACACC.

This clone was found many times. The sequenced fragment ends 3 residues before the CDR3 boundary, so the rest is inferred from the germline J gene. The V call is TRBV30, the J call TRBJ2-3; tentatively, D is TRBD2 (5 bases). V was pared by 2 bases and J by 5 bases, with 14 bases between. This CDR3 spans 14 amino acids. The germline gives CDR1 GTSNPN, CDR2 SVGIG (reference sequence). This chain's CDR3 is CAWSRVLAEDTQYF. The part of the CDR3 DNA that was read is TGTGCCTGGAGTCGAGTCCTAGCAGAAGATACG.

This clone was seen more than once but under ten times. The read ends 3 residues early relative to the CDR3; the germline J gene fills the gap. The chain combines TRBV11-2 with TRBJ2-7, with 8 bases lining up with TRBD1. V shed 5 bases, J shed 1 base, and the junction held 4 bases outside the gene matches. The germline V gene has CDR1 SGHAT and CDR2 FQNNGV. CDR3 length: 14 residues. This CDR3 is CASSLDRVSYEQYF. The CDR3 DNA, read in part, is TGTGCCAGCAGCCTGGACAGGGTGTCCTACGAG.